The 13 T cell receptor beta chains below all came from one sample that was sequenced in a study of regulatory T cells in long-lasting Graves disease. Time point meaning: newly diagnosed GD, antithyroid drugs for less than 3 months. PBMC-derived RNA was used for the TCR library. Construction of the TCR beta libraries employed iRepertoire HTBI primers in conjunction with Arm-PCR of CDR3 regions. A single record per CDR3 protein comes from TCRdb applying MiXCR to the multiplex PCR reads. The table records about 470,000 distinct CDR3 sequences, 15% of them present only once. This sample was shared with a second study, whose subject was T cells in Graves' hyperthyroidism and ophthalmopathy.

The source was peripheral blood mononuclear cells (PBMCs), collected at new diagnosis, from a patient treated with antithyroid drugs. The receptors originated from a woman in her 30s with Graves disease.

CDR3 DNA: TGTGCCAGCACCAACACGGGGTATCGGCCCCAGCATTTT. Its translation is CASTNTGYRPQHF. The gene calls are TRBV6-1 and TRBJ1-5, with no clear D. V lost 7 bases and J lost 9, with 16 bases in between. The CDR3 is 13 amino acids. Germline CDR1 MNHNS, CDR2 SASEGT.

In its sample, this clonotype was seen many times. The chain combines TRBV7-8 with TRBJ1-2; 8 nucleotides line up with TRBD1. CDR1 and CDR2 from the germline V gene are SGHVS and FQNEAQ. This CDR3 contains 13 residues. The V segment lost 5 bases and the J segment 3 bases; nucleotides outside the gene matches: 2. The CDR3 DNA follows: TGTGCCAGCAGCGAGACAGGGGACTATGGCTACACCTTC. This sequence encodes CASSETGDYGYTF.

This clonotype was recorded at least ten times. This rearrangement joins TRBV6-1 to TRBJ2-2, with TRBD1 matching 7 bases. The CDR3 length is 15 residues. Trimming took 6 bases from V and 1 from J; bases not matched to a gene: 5. CDR1 and CDR2 (germline): MNHNS, SASEGT. The CDR3 nucleotides read TGTGCCAGCAGCAAAAGACAGGGGAACACCGGGGAGCTGTTTTTT. Translating gives CASSKRQGNTGELFF.

This sequence joins TRBV29-1 and TRBJ2-1, with a weak D call TRBD2 (6 bases). There are 15 residues in the CDR3. The germline V gene encodes CDR1 SQVTM and CDR2 ANQGSEA. The V and J ends lost 0 bases and 6 bases respectively, with 15 bases between them. This CDR3 is CSVEDRVRRANEQFF. Written as DNA, the CDR3 is TGCAGCGTTGAAGATAGGGTCAGGAGGGCCAATGAGCAGTTCTTC.

This clonotype was observed many times. The chain carries TRBV19 and TRBJ2-7; D might be TRBD1 or TRBD2, each matching 6 bases. This CDR3 is 16 amino acids long. Per germline, CDR1 LNHDA and CDR2 SQIVND (reference sequence). The V and J ends lost 6 bases and 2 bases respectively, with 20 bases between them. CDR3 protein: CASSVAGGRRAYEQYF. The CDR3 DNA follows: TGTGCCAGTAGCGTGGCTGGGGGGCGTAGAGCCTACGAGCAGTACTTC.

The V call is TRBV30, the J call TRBJ1-5, with D unclear. CDR1 and CDR2 (germline): GTSNPN, SVGIG (reference sequence). The V and J ends lost 7 bases and 3 bases respectively, with 13 bases between them. This CDR3 region has 13 residues. CDR3 in amino acids: CASAGGYNQPQHF. The DNA of the CDR3 is TGTGCCTCCGCCGGCGGATACAATCAGCCCCAGCATTTT.

This clonotype appeared many times. This sequence joins TRBV20-1 and TRBJ2-5, with TRBD2 identical over 8 bases. The CDR3 is 14 residues long. Unmatched junction bases numbered 9, after V lost 5 bases and J lost 4 bases. Germline V gives CDR1 DFQATT, CDR2 SNEGSKA (reference sequence). The CDR3 DNA reads as TGCAGTGCTGAACAGCCGGGACTAGGAGAGACCCAGTACTTC. Encoded protein: CSAEQPGLGETQYF.

This clonotype was detected many times. The chain is built from TRBV3-1 and TRBJ2-1, with D unresolved. Trimming shortened V by 4 bases and J by 10 bases, and 11 bases separated the two germline ends. Germline values: CDR1 LGHDT, CDR2 YNNKEL (reference sequence). The CDR3 extends over 12 amino acids. The CDR3 DNA reads as TGTGCCAGCAGCCTCGCGTCCGGGGAGCAGTTCTTC. Translating it yields CASSLASGEQFF.

This clonotype turned up a few times. The CDR3 region has the DNA TGTGCCAGCAGCTTAGTTTCCAATACAGGACAGTTCTTC. Translation: CASSLVSNTGQFF. The genes are TRBV11-2 and TRBJ2-1; D may be TRBD1 (5 bases). The CDR3 sequence is 13 residues long. Trimming left V 1 base short and J 13 bases short, with 14 bases between. Germline CDR1 SGHAT, CDR2 FQNNGV.

This clonotype was observed at least ten times. The chain uses TRBV4-1 and TRBJ2-7, with 7 positions matching TRBD1. The CDR3 runs 16 residues. Germline V gives CDR1 MGHRA, CDR2 YSYEKL. Trimming cost V 6 bases and J 6 bases; bases outside gene matches: 17. CDR3 in amino acids: CASSRGLAAHTAEQYF. CDR3 DNA: TGCGCCAGCAGTAGGGGGCTAGCAGCCCATACCGCCGAGCAGTACTTC.

This clonotype was seen repeatedly, ten times or more. J is TRBJ2-7 and V is TRBV7-8; 7 nucleotides align to TRBD2. The CDR3 spans 14 residues. Looked up from germline, CDR1 is SGHVS and CDR2 is FQNEAQ. Trimming took 4 bases from V and 5 from J; bases not matched to a gene: 8. The CDR3 DNA reads TGTGCCAGCAGCTCAAAGCCTAGCGGCAACGAGCAGTACTTC. Residues: CASSSKPSGNEQYF.

This clonotype was found a few times. The chain recombines TRBV7-9 with TRBJ2-7; perhaps TRBD2 as D (6 bases). Trimming shortened V by 3 bases and J by 3 bases, and 9 bases separated the two germline ends. CDR1 and CDR2 (germline): SEHNR, FQNEAQ (reference sequence). The CDR3 has 13 residues. The CDR3 is CASSFAEGYEQYF. CDR3 in DNA: TGTGCCAGCAGCTTCGCGGAGGGCTACGAGCAGTACTTC.

There are many counts of this clonotype. This sequence joins TRBV24-1 and TRBJ1-2; D ambiguous. Trimming removed 3 bases at V and 8 bases at J, with 9 bases between. CDR3 length: 12 residues. In germline, CDR1 is KGHDR, CDR2 SFDVKD. CDR3 protein: CATSDGWVGYTF. The CDR3 bases are TGTGCCACCAGTGATGGGTGGGTAGGCTACACCTTC.